This passage covers 4 T cell receptor beta chains from one sample sequenced in a study of cytotoxic CD8 clonotypes in ibrutinib-treated CLL. Repertoires were generated with immunoSEQ multiplex PCR, while TCRdb's copy carries only in-frame clones and drops some. The repertoire holds around 150,000 clones, roughly 84% seen once, with 3% to 3.5% in the top ten. This sample comprised PBMCs, obtained at disease progression, from a patient treated with ibrutinib. These receptors came from a human donor with chronic lymphocytic leukemia.

The chain uses TRBV18 and TRBJ2-3; no definite D call. The CDR3 spans 12 residues. V was cut by 5 bases and J by 5 bases, with 8 bases left in between. The germline V gene has CDR1 KGHSH and CDR2 LQKENI. In nucleotides, the CDR3 is TGTGCCAGCTCATCCAGTAGAGATACGCAGTATTTT. Its protein product is CASSSSRDTQYF.

This clone was detected only a few times. This rearrangement joins TRBV5-4 to TRBJ1-2; D perhaps matches TRBD1 (6 bases). Germline V gives CDR1 SGHNT, CDR2 YYREEE (reference sequence). CDR3 length equals 14 residues. Between the trimmed V and J ends, which lost 0 bases and 7 bases, there was a span of 13 bases. CDR3 sequence: CASSLEGGALGYTF. CDR3 nucleotide sequence: TGTGCCAGCAGCTTGGAGGGGGGCGCGCTTGGCTACACCTTC.

V gene TRBV19 combines with J gene TRBJ2-1; TRBD2 matches 13 bases. From germline, CDR1 is LNHDA and CDR2 SQIVND (reference sequence). The CDR3 is 15 amino acids. Unmatched junction bases numbered 0, after V lost 3 bases and J lost 4 bases. DNA for the CDR3: TGTGCCAGTAGTATGGGACTAGCGGGATACAATGAGCAGTTCTTC. It translates to CASSMGLAGYNEQFF.

This clone appeared a few times. V gene TRBV19 combines with J gene TRBJ1-5; D is uncertain. CDR3 length: 12 amino acids. Trimming cost V 3 bases and J 10 bases, with 10 bases left between them. Germline loops: CDR1 LNHDA, CDR2 SQIVND (reference sequence). The CDR3 DNA reads TGTGCCAGTAGTATTAGGCAGAACCCCCAGCATTTT. Translation gives CASSIRQNPQHF.